This passage covers 22 T cell receptor beta chains from one sample sequenced in a study of blood T cell repertoires in COVID-19. Sequencing used immunoSEQ multiplex PCR; TCRdb keeps in-frame clones, though not all of them. Among just over 150,000 clones listed, roughly 88% were seen once. The sequencing sample was made of peripheral blood. These receptors were obtained from a woman in her forties or fifties with acute or convalescent COVID-19.

This clone was seen just once. The chain links TRBV2 to TRBJ2-2; D might be TRBD1 (5 bases). Trimming took off 4 bases at V and 1 base at J, with 10 bases between the two ends. The CDR3 is 15 amino acids. Germline loops: CDR1 SNHLY, CDR2 FYNNEI. As DNA, the CDR3 is TGTGCCAGCAGTGGGTTCAGGGAGAACACCGGGGAGCTGTTTTTT. It is translated as CASSGFRENTGELFF.

Here the CDR3 reads CASSVEDSLINYGYTF. The CDR3 nucleotides read TGTGCCAGCAGCGTAGAGGACAGCCTGATTAACTATGGCTACACCTTC. The chain joins TRBV9 to TRBJ1-2; D perhaps matches TRBD1 (6 bases). Germline loops: CDR1 SGDLS, CDR2 YYNGEE. The CDR3 is 16 residues long. V was trimmed by 0 bases and J by 1 base, leaving 13 bases between them.

The chain carries TRBV19 and TRBJ1-5; D possibly corresponds to TRBD1 (6 bases). Germline CDR1 reads LNHDA; CDR2 reads SQIVND (reference sequence). The CDR3 has 17 residues. Trimming cost V 6 bases and J 2 bases, with 20 bases left between them. The CDR3 is CASRWGRTGQGNQPQHF. The CDR3 DNA reads TGTGCCAGTAGATGGGGCCGTACGGGACAAGGCAATCAGCCCCAGCATTTT.

V and J are TRBV2 and TRBJ1-2; no reliable D call. Germline V gene data show CDR1 as SNHLY and CDR2 as FYNNEI. V was cut by 4 bases and J by 1 base, with 4 bases left in between. The CDR3 has 12 residues. The CDR3 coding sequence is TGTGCCAGCAGTGCAGTTAACTATGGCTACACCTTC. This codes for CASSAVNYGYTF.

The CDR3 DNA is TGTGCCAGCAGCTTAGCTCGCAGAAACATTCAGTACTTC. Its translation: CASSLARRNIQYF. The gene calls are TRBV7-2 and TRBJ2-4; no clear D. CDR1 and CDR2 (germline): SGHTA, FQGNSA. V was clipped by 0 bases and J by 6 bases, with 6 bases between them. The CDR3 runs 13 residues.

For the CDR3, the DNA is TGTGCCAGCAGCTTAAATCCAGGGGCGCGGACTGAAGCTTTCTTT. It specifies CASSLNPGARTEAFF. V and J are TRBV7-3 and TRBJ1-1; D might be TRBD1 (6 bases). Trimming took 1 base from V and 5 from J, leaving 14 bases between them. Germline CDR1 is SGHTA and CDR2 is FQGTGA. CDR3 size: 15 residues. Full variable domain (remainder filled in from reference TRBV7-3 and TRBJ1-1): GAGVSQTPSNKVTEKGKYVELRCDPISGHTALYWYRQSLGQGPEFLIYFQGTGAADDSGLPNDRFFAVRPEGSVSTLKIQRTERGDSAVYLCASSLNPGARTEAFFGQGTRLTVV.

V usage is TRBV2 and J usage is TRBJ1-2; no reliable D call. The CDR3 is 13 amino acids. The germline V gene encodes CDR1 SNHLY and CDR2 FYNNEI. V dropped 6 bases and J dropped 3 bases, with 11 bases sitting between them. CDR3: CASRTGTDYGYTF. The CDR3 bases are TGTGCCAGCAGAACGGGAACCGACTATGGCTACACCTTC. Based on the CDR3 plus reference TRBV2 and TRBJ1-2, the full variable domain is EPEVTQTPSHQVTQMGQEVILRCVPISNHLYFYWYRQILGQKVEFLVSFYNNEISEKSEIFDDQFSVERPDGSNFTLKIRSTKLEDSAMYFCASRTGTDYGYTFGSGTRLTVV.

This chain joins TRBV27 and TRBJ1-2; 8 bases match TRBD1. The V gene's germline CDR1 is MNHEY and CDR2 SMNVEV (reference sequence). The CDR3 contains 15 residues. V shed 5 bases and J 6 bases; nucleotides not matched to a gene: 11. The CDR3 protein is CASSPLPGTGHGYTF. The CDR3 nucleotides read TGTGCCAGCAGTCCCCTACCCGGGACAGGTCATGGCTACACCTTC.

J is TRBJ2-7 and V is TRBV6-5; 9 positions agree with TRBD1. The CDR3 consists of 13 residues. The germline gives CDR1 MNHEY, CDR2 SVGAGI. With V trimmed by 7 bases and J by 4 bases, 5 bases remained unmatched. The CDR3 DNA reads as TGTGCCAGCAACACAGGGGGCGCGTACGAGCAGTACTTC. Translating gives CASNTGGAYEQYF.

This clone was picked up a small number of times. J is TRBJ2-7 and V is TRBV28; TRBD2 agrees at 10 bases. From germline, CDR1 is MDHEN and CDR2 SYDVKM. The trim removed 1 base at V and 7 bases at J, leaving 7 bases unmatched. The CDR3 extends over 15 amino acids. CDR3 sequence: CASSLSLAGAREQYF. The DNA of the CDR3 is TGTGCCAGCAGTTTATCGCTAGCGGGAGCTAGGGAGCAGTACTTC. Variable domain in full (rest from reference TRBV28 and TRBJ2-7): DVKVTQSSRYLVKRTGEKVFLECVQDMDHENMFWYRQDPGLGLRLIYFSYDVKMKEKGDIPEGYSVSREKKERFSLILESASTNQTSMYLCASSLSLAGAREQYFGPGTRLTVT.

This sequence joins TRBV3-1 (or the pseudogene TRBV3-2) and TRBJ1-5; D gene unclear. V lost 1 base and J 7 bases, leaving 14 bases between the germline ends. In germline, CDR1 is LGHDT, CDR2 YNNKEL (reference sequence). This CDR3 has 15 residues. CDR3 nucleotide sequence: TGTGCCAGCAGCCAAGGGTTGCAACAATCCCAGCCCCAGCATTTT. As protein: CASSQGLQQSQPQHF.

This clone occurred once. This rearrangement joins TRBV14 to TRBJ1-4; unclear D gene. Germline assignment: CDR1 SGHDN and CDR2 FVKESK. Trimming cost V 2 bases and J 10 bases, with 11 bases left between them. This CDR3 has 13 amino acids. The CDR3 DNA reads as TGTGCCAGCAGCCAATTCGTCGGAGGAAAACTGTTTTTT. Protein product: CASSQFVGGKLFF.

Only a few counts were recorded for this clone. The chain recombines TRBV5-4 with TRBJ1-4, with TRBD1 identical over 8 bases. The CDR3 length is 14 residues. Trimming at V came to 1 base and at J to 5 bases, leaving 1 base not matched to a gene. CDR1 and CDR2 from the germline V gene are SGHNT and YYREEE (reference sequence). For the CDR3, the DNA is TGTGCCAGCAGCTTGCCAGGGGGCAATGAAAAACTGTTTTTT. Translating gives CASSLPGGNEKLFF.

The rearrangement links TRBV7-8 to TRBJ1-1; D gene uncertain. The germline V and J ends were trimmed by 0 bases and 0 bases, with 5 bases remaining between them. Germline V gene sequence: CDR1 SGHVS, CDR2 FQNEAQ. The CDR3 length is 14 residues. CDR3 DNA sequence: TGTGCCAGCAGCTTAGCTGGGCTGAACACTGAAGCTTTCTTT. Its protein is CASSLAGLNTEAFF.

A single count supports this clone. CDR3 bases: TGTGCCAGCAGCTCAAACCAGGGTCCCTACGAGCAGTACTTC. It translates to CASSSNQGPYEQYF. The chain is built from TRBV7-2 and TRBJ2-7, with D possibly being TRBD1 (5 bases). Germline CDR1 SGHTA, CDR2 FQGNSA. The CDR3 is 14 amino acids. Trimming removed 4 bases at V and 2 bases at J, with 12 bases between.

The J gene is TRBJ2-1, the V gene TRBV7-8; 9 bases match TRBD1. The length of the CDR3 is 16 residues. V dropped 1 base and J dropped 10; count of bases not matched to a gene: 11. Germline V gives CDR1 SGHVS, CDR2 FQNEAQ. DNA for the CDR3: TGTGCCAGCAGCTTAGGGGGACAGGGATACAATGTGGAGCAGTTCTTC. Translated, it gives CASSLGGQGYNVEQFF. Full variable domain (remainder filled in from reference TRBV7-8 and TRBJ2-1): GAGVSQSPRYKVAKRGQDVALRCDPISGHVSLFWYQQALGQGPEFLTYFQNEAQLDKSGLPSDRFFAERPEGSVSTLKIQRTQQEDSAVYLCASSLGGQGYNVEQFFGPGTRLTVL.

This clone was observed once. This CDR3 is also generated by other DNA sequences in the sample. This chain links TRBV9 with TRBJ2-2; D unresolved. The CDR3 spans 14 residues. The germline CDR1 and CDR2 sequences are SGDLS and YYNGEE. Trimming cost V 0 bases and J 1 base, with 4 bases left between them. This CDR3 is CASSVAGNTGELFF. The CDR3 nucleotides read TGTGCCAGCAGCGTAGCGGGGAACACCGGGGAGCTGTTTTTT.

The CDR3 DNA reads TGTGCCAGCAGTTCGTTAGGGGCCGCAACCTACGAGCAGTACTTC. This sequence encodes CASSSLGAATYEQYF. The chain has TRBV28 and TRBJ2-7; a weak D match, TRBD1 (5 bases). Trimming took 4 bases from V and 2 from J, leaving 15 bases between them. CDR3 size: 15 residues. Germline V gene lookup returns CDR1 MDHEN and CDR2 SYDVKM.

The chain recombines TRBV5-1 with TRBJ2-5; weak D call: TRBD1 (6 bases). This CDR3 is 16 amino acids long. The V gene's germline CDR1 is SGHRS and CDR2 YFSETQ. V dropped 2 bases and J dropped 1 base, with 15 bases sitting between them. The CDR3: CASSFGGSGLQETQYF. The CDR3 DNA sequence: TGCGCCAGCAGCTTTGGGGGCAGTGGGCTCCAAGAGACCCAGTACTTC. The full variable domain, its missing parts supplied by reference TRBV5-1 and TRBJ2-5, is KAGVTQTPRYLIKTRGQQVTLSCSPISGHRSVSWYQQTPGQGLQFLFEYFSETQRNKGNFPGRFSGRQFSNSRSEMNVSTLELGDSALYLCASSFGGSGLQETQYFGPGTRLLVL.

V is TRBV5-4 and J is TRBJ2-1, with 13 bases fitting TRBD2. V dropped 5 bases and J dropped 4; count of bases not matched to a gene: 3. CDR1 and CDR2 (germline): SGHNT, YYREEE (reference sequence). This CDR3 is 15 amino acids long. CDR3: CASRPGLAGYNEQFF. CDR3 DNA: TGTGCCAGCAGACCGGGACTAGCGGGGTACAATGAGCAGTTCTTC.

J is TRBJ1-2 and V is TRBV27; the D is unclear. The CDR3 has 13 residues. CDR1 is MNHEY and CDR2 is SMNVEV in the germline V gene (reference sequence). V shed 3 bases and J shed 0 bases, with 5 bases lying between them. The CDR3 region is CASSFRANYGYTF. CDR3 in DNA: TGTGCCAGCAGTTTTAGAGCTAACTATGGCTACACCTTC.

This sequence joins TRBV2 and TRBJ1-4, with TRBD1 matching over 9 bases. Germline values: CDR1 SNHLY, CDR2 FYNNEI. There are 15 residues in the CDR3. The trim removed 8 bases at V and 2 bases at J, leaving 6 bases unmatched. The CDR3 sequence: CASAGQGPTNEKLFF. The CDR3 nucleotides are TGTGCCAGCGCGGGACAGGGTCCGACTAATGAAAAACTGTTTTTT.